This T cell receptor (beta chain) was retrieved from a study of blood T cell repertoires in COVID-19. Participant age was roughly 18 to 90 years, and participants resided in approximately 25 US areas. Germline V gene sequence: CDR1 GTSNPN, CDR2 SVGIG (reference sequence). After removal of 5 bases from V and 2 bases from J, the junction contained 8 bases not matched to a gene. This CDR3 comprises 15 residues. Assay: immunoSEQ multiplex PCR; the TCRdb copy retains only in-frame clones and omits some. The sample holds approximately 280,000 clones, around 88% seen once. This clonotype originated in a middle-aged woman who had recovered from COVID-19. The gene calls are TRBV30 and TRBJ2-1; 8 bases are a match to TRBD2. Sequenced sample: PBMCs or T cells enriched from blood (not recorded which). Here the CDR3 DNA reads TGTGCCTGGTCCGGGGGGGAGGTGACCTACAATGAGCAGTTCTTC. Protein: CAWSGGEVTYNEQFF.